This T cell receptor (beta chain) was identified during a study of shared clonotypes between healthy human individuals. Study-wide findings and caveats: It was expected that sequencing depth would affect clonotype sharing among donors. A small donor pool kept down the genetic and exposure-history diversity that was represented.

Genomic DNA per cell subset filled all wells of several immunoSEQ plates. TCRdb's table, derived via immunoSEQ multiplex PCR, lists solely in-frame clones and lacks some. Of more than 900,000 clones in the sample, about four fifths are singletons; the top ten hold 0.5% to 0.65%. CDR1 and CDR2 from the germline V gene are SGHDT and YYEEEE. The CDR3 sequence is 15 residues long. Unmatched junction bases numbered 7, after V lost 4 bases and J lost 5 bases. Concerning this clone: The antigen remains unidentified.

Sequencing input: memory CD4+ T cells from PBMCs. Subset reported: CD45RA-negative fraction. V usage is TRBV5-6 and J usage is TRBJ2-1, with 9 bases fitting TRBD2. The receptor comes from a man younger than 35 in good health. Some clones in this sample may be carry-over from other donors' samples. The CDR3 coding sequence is TGTGCCAGCAGCCAAAGCGGGAGGACCCACAATGAGCAGTTCTTC. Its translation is CASSQSGRTHNEQFF.